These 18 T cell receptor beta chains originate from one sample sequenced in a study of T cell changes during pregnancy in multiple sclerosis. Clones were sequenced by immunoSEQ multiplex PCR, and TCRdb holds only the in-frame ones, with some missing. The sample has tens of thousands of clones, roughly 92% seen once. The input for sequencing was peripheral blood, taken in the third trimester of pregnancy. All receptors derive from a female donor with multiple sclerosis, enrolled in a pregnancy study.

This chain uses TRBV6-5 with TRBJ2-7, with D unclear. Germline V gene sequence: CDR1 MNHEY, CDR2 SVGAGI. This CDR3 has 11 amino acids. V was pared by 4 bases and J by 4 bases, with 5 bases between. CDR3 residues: CASSSRYEQYF. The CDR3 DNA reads TGTGCCAGCAGTTCTCGGTACGAGCAGTACTTC.

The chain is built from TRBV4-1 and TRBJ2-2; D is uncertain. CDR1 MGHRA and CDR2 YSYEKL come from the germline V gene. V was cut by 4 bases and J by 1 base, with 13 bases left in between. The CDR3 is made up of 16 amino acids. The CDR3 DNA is TGCGCCAGCAGCCTACTACCGACGGTGAACACCGGGGAGCTGTTTTTT. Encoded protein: CASSLLPTVNTGELFF.

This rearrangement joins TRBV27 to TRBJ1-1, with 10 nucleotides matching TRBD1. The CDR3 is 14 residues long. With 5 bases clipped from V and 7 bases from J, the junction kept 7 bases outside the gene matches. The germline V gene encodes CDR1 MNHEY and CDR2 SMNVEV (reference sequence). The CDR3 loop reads CASSTGTGEVEAFF. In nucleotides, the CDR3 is TGTGCCAGCAGTACGGGGACAGGGGAAGTTGAAGCTTTCTTT.

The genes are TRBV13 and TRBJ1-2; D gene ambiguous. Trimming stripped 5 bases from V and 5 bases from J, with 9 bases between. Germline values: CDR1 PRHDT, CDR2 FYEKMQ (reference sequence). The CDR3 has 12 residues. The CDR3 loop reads CASSEQPYGYTF. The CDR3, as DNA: TGTGCCAGCAGCGAACAGCCGTATGGCTACACCTTC.

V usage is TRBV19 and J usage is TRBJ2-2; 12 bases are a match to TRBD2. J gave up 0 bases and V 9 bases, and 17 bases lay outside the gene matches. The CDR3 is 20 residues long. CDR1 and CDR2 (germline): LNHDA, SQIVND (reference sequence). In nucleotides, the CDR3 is TGTGCCAGCTCTAGCTGGGACGGTGGACTAGCGGGGACGAACACCGGGGAGCTGTTTTTT. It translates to CASSSWDGGLAGTNTGELFF.

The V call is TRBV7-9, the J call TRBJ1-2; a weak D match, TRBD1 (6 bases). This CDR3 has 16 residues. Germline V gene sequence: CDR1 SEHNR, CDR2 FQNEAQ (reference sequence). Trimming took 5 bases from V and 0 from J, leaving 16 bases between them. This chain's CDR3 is CASSPPADRPNYGYTF. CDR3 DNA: TGTGCCAGCAGCCCCCCCGCCGACAGGCCTAACTATGGCTACACCTTC. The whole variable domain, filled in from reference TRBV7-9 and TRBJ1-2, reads DTGVSQNPRHKITKRGQNVTFRCDPISEHNRLYWYRQTLGQGPEFLTYFQNEAQLEKSRLLSDRFSAERPKGSFSTLEIQRTEQGDSAMYLCASSPPADRPNYGYTFGSGTRLTVV.

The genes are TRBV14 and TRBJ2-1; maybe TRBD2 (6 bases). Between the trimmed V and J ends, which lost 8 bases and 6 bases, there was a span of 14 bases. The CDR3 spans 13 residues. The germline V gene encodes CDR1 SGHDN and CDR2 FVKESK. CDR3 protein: CASGGPLGNEQFF. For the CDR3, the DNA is TGTGCCAGCGGAGGGCCGTTGGGCAATGAGCAGTTCTTC.

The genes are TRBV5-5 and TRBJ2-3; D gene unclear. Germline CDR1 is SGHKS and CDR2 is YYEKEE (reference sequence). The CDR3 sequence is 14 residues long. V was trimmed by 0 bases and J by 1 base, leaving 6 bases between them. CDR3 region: CASSLGSRTDTQYF. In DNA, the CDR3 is TGTGCCAGCAGCTTGGGGAGTCGCACAGATACGCAGTATTTT.

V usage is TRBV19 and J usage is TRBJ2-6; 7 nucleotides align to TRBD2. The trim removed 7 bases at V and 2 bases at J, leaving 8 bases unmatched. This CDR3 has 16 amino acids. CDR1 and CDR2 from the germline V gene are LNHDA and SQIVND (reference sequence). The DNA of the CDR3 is TGTGCCAGTACCCACGCGGCGGGGGCTGGGGCCAACGTCCTGACTTTC. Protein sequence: CASTHAAGAGANVLTF. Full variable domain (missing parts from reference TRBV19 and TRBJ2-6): DGGITQSPKYLFRKEGQNVTLSCEQNLNHDAMYWYRQDPGQGLRLIYYSQIVNDFQKGDIAEGYSVSREKKESFPLTVTSAQKNPTAFYLCASTHAAGAGANVLTFGAGSRLTVL.

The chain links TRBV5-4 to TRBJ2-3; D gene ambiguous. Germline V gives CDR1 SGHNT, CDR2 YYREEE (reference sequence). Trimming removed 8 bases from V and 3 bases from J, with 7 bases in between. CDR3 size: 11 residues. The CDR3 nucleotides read TGTGCCAGTCCGCGGACAGATACGCAGTATTTT. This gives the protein CASPRTDTQYF.

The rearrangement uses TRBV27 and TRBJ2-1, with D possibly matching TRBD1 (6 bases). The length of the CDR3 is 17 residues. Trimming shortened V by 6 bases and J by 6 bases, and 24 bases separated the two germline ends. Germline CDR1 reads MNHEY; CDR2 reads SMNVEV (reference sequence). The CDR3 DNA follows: TGTGCCAGCAGCCTCAAACAGGGAACCGGTTTGGGCAATGAGCAGTTCTTC. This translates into CASSLKQGTGLGNEQFF.

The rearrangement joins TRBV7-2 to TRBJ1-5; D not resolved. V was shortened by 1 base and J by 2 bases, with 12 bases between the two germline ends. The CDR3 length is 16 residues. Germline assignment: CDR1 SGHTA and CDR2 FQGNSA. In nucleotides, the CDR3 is TGTGCCAGCAGCTTAGAGCGGGGTCGGGGCAATCAGCCCCAGCATTTT. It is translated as CASSLERGRGNQPQHF.

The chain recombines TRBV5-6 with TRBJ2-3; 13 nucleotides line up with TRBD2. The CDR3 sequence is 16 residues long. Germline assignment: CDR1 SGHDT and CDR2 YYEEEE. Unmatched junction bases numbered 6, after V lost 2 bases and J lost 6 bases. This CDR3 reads CASSFTSGRDRDTQYF. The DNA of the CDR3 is TGTGCCAGCAGCTTCACTAGCGGGAGGGATAGGGATACGCAGTATTTT.

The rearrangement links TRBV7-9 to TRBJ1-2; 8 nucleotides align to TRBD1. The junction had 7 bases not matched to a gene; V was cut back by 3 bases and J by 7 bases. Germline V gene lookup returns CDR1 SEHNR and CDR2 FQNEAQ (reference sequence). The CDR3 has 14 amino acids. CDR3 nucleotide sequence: TGTGCCAGCAGCTTGTGGACAGGGAACAGTGGCTACACCTTC. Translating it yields CASSLWTGNSGYTF. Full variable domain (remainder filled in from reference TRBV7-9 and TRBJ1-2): DTGVSQNPRHKITKRGQNVTFRCDPISEHNRLYWYRQTLGQGPEFLTYFQNEAQLEKSRLLSDRFSAERPKGSFSTLEIQRTEQGDSAMYLCASSLWTGNSGYTFGSGTRLTVV.

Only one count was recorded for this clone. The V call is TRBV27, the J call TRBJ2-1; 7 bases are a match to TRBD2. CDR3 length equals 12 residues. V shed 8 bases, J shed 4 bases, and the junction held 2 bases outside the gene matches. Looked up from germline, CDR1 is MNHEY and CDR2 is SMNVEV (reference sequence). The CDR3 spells CASGGSYNEQFF. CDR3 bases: TGTGCCAGCGGCGGGAGTTACAATGAGCAGTTCTTC.

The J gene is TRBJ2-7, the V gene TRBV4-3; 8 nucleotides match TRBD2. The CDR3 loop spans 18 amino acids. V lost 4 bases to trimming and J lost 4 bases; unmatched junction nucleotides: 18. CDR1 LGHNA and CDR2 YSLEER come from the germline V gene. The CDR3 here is CASSREVLMAGGGYEQYF. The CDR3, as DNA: TGCGCCAGCAGCCGAGAGGTATTGATGGCGGGAGGAGGATACGAGCAGTACTTC.

Here the CDR3 reads CASSIEGRAYSGNTIYF. The CDR3 coding sequence is TGTGCCAGTAGTATAGAGGGCCGCGCCTACTCTGGAAACACCATATATTTT. The chain links TRBV19 to TRBJ1-3; no clear D gene. The CDR3 consists of 17 residues. Trimming pared 0 bases from V and 0 bases from J, leaving 12 bases between. CDR1 and CDR2 from the germline V gene are LNHDA and SQIVND (reference sequence).

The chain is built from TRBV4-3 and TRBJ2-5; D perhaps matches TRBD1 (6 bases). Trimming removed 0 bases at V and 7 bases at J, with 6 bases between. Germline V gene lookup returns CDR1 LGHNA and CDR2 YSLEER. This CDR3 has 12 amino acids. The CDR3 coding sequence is TGCGCCAGCAGCCAAGACAGGGGGACCCAGTACTTC. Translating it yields CASSQDRGTQYF.